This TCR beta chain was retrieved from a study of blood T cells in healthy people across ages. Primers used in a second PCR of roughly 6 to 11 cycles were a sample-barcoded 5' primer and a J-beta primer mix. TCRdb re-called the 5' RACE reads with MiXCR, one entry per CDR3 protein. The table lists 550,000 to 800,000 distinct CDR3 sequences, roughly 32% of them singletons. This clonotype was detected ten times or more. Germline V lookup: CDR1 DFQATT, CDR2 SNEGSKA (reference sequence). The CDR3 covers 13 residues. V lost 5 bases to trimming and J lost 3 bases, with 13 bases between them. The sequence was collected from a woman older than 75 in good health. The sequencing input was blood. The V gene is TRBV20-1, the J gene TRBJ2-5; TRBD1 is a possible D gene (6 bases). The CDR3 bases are TGCAGTGCTCCAACAGGGTTGGAAGAGACCCAGTACTTC. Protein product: CSAPTGLEETQYF.